This TCR beta chain was sequenced during a study of T cell responses to AZD1222 COVID-19 vaccine. Study-wide results and limits: Spike-wide coverage was observed for vaccine-associated CD4 TCRs, with dominant responses at 160-218 and 743-854. There were mostly white British donors and more females than males, and clonal diversity was possibly underestimated. Baseline testing showed seropositivity in only 6 or 7 AZD1222 recipients.

CDR3 size: 13 residues. Germline loops: CDR1 WNHNN, CDR2 SYGVQD (reference sequence). V was pared by 3 bases and J by 2 bases, with 7 bases between. Remarks on this clone: Its antigen is still unknown.

Second-dose recipients at about 4 or about 12 weeks were treated as one pooled group. Measured with immunoSEQ multiplex PCR; TCRdb has only the in-frame clones, and not every one. The sample lists tens of thousands of clones, approximately 91% occurring once. This TCR derives from an adult who received the AZD1222 COVID-19 vaccine. The chain recombines TRBV10-1 with TRBJ2-5; D not resolved. The sequences come from peripheral blood, collected 28 days after the second AZD1222 dose. The chain's CDR3 is CASSDVPQETQYF. CDR3 nucleotide sequence: TGCGCCAGCAGTGATGTCCCGCAAGAGACCCAGTACTTC.